This TCR beta chain was recovered during a study of CD8+ T cells in alopecia areata. About this clone: The antigen remains undetermined.

TCR sequencing used cDNA made by reverse transcription of extracted RNA. Libraries were prepared by immunoSEQ multiplex PCR; TCRdb keeps only in-frame clonotypes and omits some of them. The repertoire holds a few hundred thousand clones, with about 60% as singletons. The V gene's germline CDR1 is MNHEY and CDR2 SMNVEV (reference sequence). CDR3 length equals 14 residues. Trimming shortened V by 4 bases and J by 0 bases, and 7 bases separated the two germline ends. General observations from the study: Especially in alopecia totalis/universalis, lesional scalp showed greater clonality than normal scalp did. Scalp clonality and expanded CD8+ clones among the top 100 showed significant decreases with tofacitinib. On tofacitinib, scalp and blood still held many of the expanded lesional clones.

Treatment denoted: oral pan-JAK inhibitor, 5-10 mg twice daily. This clonotype was sampled from a human donor with alopecia areata. The chain combines TRBV27 with TRBJ1-5, with no clear D. Sequenced here: CD4+ T cells sorted from blood, sampled at week 52, from a patient treated with tofacitinib. Here the CDR3 reads CASSSGYSNQPQHF. The CDR3 nucleotides read TGTGCCAGCAGTTCCGGGTATAGCAATCAGCCCCAGCATTTT.